Listed below are T cell receptor beta chains from one sample, sequenced in a study of T cells in localized non-small cell lung cancer. The data were produced by immunoSEQ multiplex PCR, yet TCRdb's version contains in-frame clones alone and is incomplete. In the table there are about 7,300 clones, 20% to 25% of which are singletons. Here the sequenced sample was lung tumor tissue, taken before any cancer treatment. Receptor source: a man aged 40 to 75 with stage III squamous cell lung carcinoma. CDR3s include the opening cysteine and the closing phenylalanine or tryptophan. The D gene is left open where the match is weak. A clone size is listed for some rows: how often the clone was seen (once, few, many), or a class if it is expanded.

CDR3aa,CDR3nt,v_gene,abundance,d_gene,j_gene
CASSTGTRNIQYF,TGTGCCAGCAGTACTGGGACTAGGAACATTCAGTACTTC,TRBV6-8,few,TRBD2,TRBJ2-4
CASSRAQGSYNSPLHF,TGTGCCAGCAGCCGAGCGCAGGGGAGTTATAATTCACCCCTCCACTTT,TRBV7-6,.,.,TRBJ1-6
CASSLKTGTHYEQYF,TGTGCCAGCAGCTTGAAGACGGGGACCCACTACGAGCAGTACTTC,TRBV11-3,many,.,TRBJ2-7
CASSQGGLAGDAEQYF,TGCGCCAGCAGCCAAGGAGGGCTAGCGGGAGACGCCGAGCAGTACTTC,TRBV4-1,.,TRBD2,TRBJ2-7
CATSGETSGITHTGELFF,TGTGCCACCAGCGGCGAGACTAGCGGGATTACTCACACCGGGGAGCTGTTTTTT,TRBV15,.,TRBD2,TRBJ2-2
CASSPPFQGRNQPQHF,TGTGCCAGCAGTCCTCCCTTTCAGGGTCGCAATCAGCCCCAGCATTTT,TRBV28,few,.,TRBJ1-5
CASSPRPGDSYEQYF,TGTGCCAGCTCACCACGTCCAGGAGACTCCTACGAGCAGTACTTC,TRBV18,.,.,TRBJ2-7
CASSLGLSSYNEQFF,TGTGCCAGCAGCTTGGGCCTTAGCTCCTACAATGAGCAGTTCTTC,TRBV11-3,few,.,TRBJ2-1
CASSWVGANVLTF,TGTGCCAGCAGCTGGGTAGGGGCCAACGTCCTGACTTTC,TRBV7-1,many,.,TRBJ2-6
CASRRTRGTDTQYF,TGTGCCAGCAGACGGACTAGGGGCACAGATACGCAGTATTTT,TRBV9,medium-sized,TRBD2,TRBJ2-3
CASSYELDSYSGNTIYF,TGTGCCAGCAGCTACGAACTTGACAGCTACTCTGGAAACACCATATATTTT,TRBV16,.,.,TRBJ1-3
CASSLIGGPYNEQFF,TGTGCCAGCAGCTTAATCGGGGGACCGTACAATGAGCAGTTCTTC,TRBV11-3,many,.,TRBJ2-1
CASSSRTSGGGDEQFF,TGTGCCAGCAGCTCCCGGACTAGCGGGGGGGGCGATGAGCAGTTCTTC,TRBV11-3,few,TRBD2,TRBJ2-1
CASSLETDLNTEAFF,TGTGCCAGCAGCTTAGAGACAGACCTGAACACTGAAGCTTTCTTT,TRBV11-3,few,.,TRBJ1-1
CASSEDSYNEKLFF,TGCGCCAGCAGTGAAGACAGTTATAATGAAAAACTGTTTTTT,TRBV10-2,.,.,TRBJ1-4
CASSPGTGDGQPQHF,TGTGCCAGCAGCCCCGGGACAGGGGATGGTCAGCCCCAGCATTTT,TRBV11-3,many,TRBD1,TRBJ1-5
CASTAMWQGYEQYF,TGTGCCAGCACGGCTATGTGGCAGGGCTACGAGCAGTACTTC,TRBV28,.,.,TRBJ2-7
CASSHRGFNEKLFF,TGTGCCAGCAGCCACAGGGGGTTTAATGAAAAACTGTTTTTT,TRBV14,.,TRBD1,TRBJ1-4
CASSYLAYGYTF,TGTGCCAGCAGTTATCTCGCGTATGGCTACACCTTC,TRBV28,few,.,TRBJ1-2
CASSPGQGTNEKLFF,TGTGCCAGCAGCCCGGGACAGGGAACTAATGAAAAACTGTTTTTT,TRBV11-3,many,TRBD1,TRBJ1-4
CASRPGQLNFQETQYF,TGTGCCAGCAGACCCGGACAGTTAAACTTTCAAGAGACCCAGTACTTC,TRBV6-8,medium-sized,.,TRBJ2-5
CASSQRLAGASDTQYF,TGTGCCAGTAGTCAACGACTAGCGGGAGCCTCAGATACGCAGTATTTT,TRBV19,.,TRBD2,TRBJ2-3
CASSLSPLRNEQFF,TGTGCCAGCAGCTTAAGTCCCTTGCGCAATGAGCAGTTCTTC,TRBV11-3,few,.,TRBJ2-1
CASSPHGQMNTEAFF,TGTGCCAGCAGCCCCCACGGACAAATGAACACTGAAGCTTTCTTT,TRBV11-3,.,.,TRBJ1-1
CASSSGSVQGGYTF,TGCGCCAGCAGCTCGGGCAGCGTACAAGGTGGCTACACCTTC,TRBV5-1,.,.,TRBJ1-2
CASSSTGQTEAFF,TGTGCCAGCAGTTCCACCGGCCAGACTGAAGCTTTCTTT,TRBV6-8,.,.,TRBJ1-1
CASSFQIRTKTEAFF,TGTGCCAGCAGTTTCCAGATAAGAACGAAGACTGAAGCTTTCTTT,TRBV28,.,.,TRBJ1-1
CASSPLVYEQYF,TGTGCCAGCAGCCCTCTAGTCTACGAGCAGTACTTC,TRBV6-8,.,.,TRBJ2-7
CASRGAGQETQYF,TGTGCCAGCAGGGGGGCGGGCCAAGAGACCCAGTACTTC,TRBV6-8,.,.,TRBJ2-5
CASKGVALQETQYF,TGTGCCAGCAAGGGAGTAGCCTTACAAGAGACCCAGTACTTC,TRBV25-1,.,.,TRBJ2-5
CASHRAANEKLFF,TGTGCCAGCCACAGGGCGGCTAATGAAAAACTGTTTTTT,TRBV28,few,.,TRBJ1-4
CASSLMGERETQYF,TGTGCCAGCAGCTTAATGGGGGAGCGGGAGACCCAGTACTTC,TRBV11-3,few,.,TRBJ2-5
CASSQRLAGGPTDTQYF,TGCGCCAGCAGCCAACGACTAGCGGGGGGGCCTACAGATACGCAGTATTTT,TRBV4-1,large,TRBD2,TRBJ2-3
CASSFGLDLQTYEQYF,TGTGCCAGCAGCTTTGGTCTGGACTTACAGACCTACGAGCAGTACTTC,TRBV11-3,.,.,TRBJ2-7
CASRRTLGDTEAFF,TGTGCCAGCAGAAGAACGCTGGGGGACACTGAAGCTTTCTTT,TRBV6-8,few,.,TRBJ1-1
CASSGAGNTEAFF,TGTGCCAGCAGTGGGGCAGGGAACACTGAAGCTTTCTTT,TRBV6-8,few,.,TRBJ1-1
CASSVTQEGRSEQYF,TGTGCCAGCAGCGTAACCCAGGAGGGGAGAAGCGAGCAGTACTTC,TRBV9,few,.,TRBJ2-7
CASSLTGTGVGEQYF,TGTGCCAGCTCACTTACTGGTACCGGGGTGGGAGAGCAGTACTTC,TRBV18,.,.,TRBJ2-7
CASSSPNGSETQYF,TGTGCCAGCAGCTCCCCCAACGGGAGCGAGACCCAGTACTTC,TRBV11-3,.,.,TRBJ2-5